This is a list of T cell receptor beta chains from one sample in a study of blood T cell repertoires in COVID-19. Only in-frame clones appear in the TCRdb table, and some are missing; sequencing was by immunoSEQ multiplex PCR. The sample includes about 190,000 clones, around four fifths of them seen just once. The specimen sequenced was peripheral blood. The source is a human donor in a cohort sampled during active COVID-19. The CDR3 runs from the conserved cysteine through the conserved F or W. The D gene is left open where the match is weak. Clone size appears in some rows only: once, few, many, or a class for an expanded clone.

V gene	D gene	J gene	clone size	CDR3 DNA	CDR3 protein
TRBV4-2	TRBD1	TRBJ1-5	-	TGTGCCAGCAGCCAATCCCCAGGGGGAACGGTTACGCCCCAGCATTTT	CASSQSPGGTVTPQHF
TRBV2	TRBD2	TRBJ2-7	-	TGTGCCAGCAGTGTGCTAGCGGGAATCGACGAGCAGTACTTC	CASSVLAGIDEQYF
TRBV10-3	-	TRBJ1-1	-	TGTGCCATCAGTCCGACGGACTATATGAACACTGAAGCTTTCTTT	CAISPTDYMNTEAFF
TRBV19	TRBD2	TRBJ2-2	-	TGTGCCAGTAGTATACAAGGGAGGGACACCGGGGAGCTGTTTTTT	CASSIQGRDTGELFF
TRBV5-8	TRBD1	TRBJ2-7	once	TGTGCCAGCAGCTTAATGGGACAGGCGAACTACGAGCAGTACTTC	CASSLMGQANYEQYF
TRBV6-4	-	TRBJ1-2	-	TGTGCCAGCAAACCTTCGGCGGGGACTAACTATGGCTACACCTTC	CASKPSAGTNYGYTF
TRBV27	TRBD1	TRBJ2-7	-	TGTGCCAGCAGCCGGGGACAGTCTTACGAGCAGTACTTC	CASSRGQSYEQYF
TRBV27	-	TRBJ2-1	once	TGTGCCAGCAGCCTCTATCAACAGGGCAATGAGCAGTTCTTC	CASSLYQQGNEQFF
TRBV3-1/TRBV3-2	-	TRBJ2-3	once	TGTGCCAGCAGCCAAGACAGGGACTCTGGCACAGATACGCAGTATTTT	CASSQDRDSGTDTQYF
TRBV11-3	TRBD2	TRBJ2-5	-	TGTGCCAGCAGCCTTCAAGCGGGAGTGGGGCAAGAGACCCAGTACTTC	CASSLQAGVGQETQYF
TRBV21-1	-	TRBJ1-1	few	TGTGCCAGCAGCAATGGCGCAGGCGCCGGAGCTTTCTTT	CASSNGAGAGAFF
TRBV12-3/TRBV12-4	-	TRBJ2-1	-	TGTGCCAGCAGTGGCCGACAAGTCCGGCGGTTCTTC	CASSGRQVRRFF
TRBV3-1/TRBV3-2	TRBD2	TRBJ2-5	-	TGTGCCAGCAGCCAAGGGTCAGGTAGCGGGAGTGAGACCCAGTACTTC	CASSQGSGSGSETQYF
TRBV19	-	TRBJ2-3	-	TGTGCCAGTAGTATTGGAGAGGATACGCAGTATTTT	CASSIGEDTQYF
TRBV11-2	TRBD2	TRBJ2-3	few	TGTGCCAGCAGCTCACGGACTAGCGGGGGGAAGGATACGCAGTATTTT	CASSSRTSGGKDTQYF
TRBV9	TRBD2	TRBJ2-7	-	TGTGCCAGCAGCGTAGGGGGACTAGCGTCGGGACCCTCCTACGAGCAGTACTTC	CASSVGGLASGPSYEQYF
TRBV11-3	-	TRBJ1-1	once	TGTGCCAGCAGCTTTCTCCGGAACACTGAAGCTTTCTTT	CASSFLRNTEAFF
TRBV28	-	TRBJ1-5	-	TGTGCCAGCAGTACCCCCGGGACATCGCTATGGCCCCAGCATTTT	CASSTPGTSLWPQHF
TRBV19	-	TRBJ2-5	-	TGTGCCAGTAGTCTCGGGTTTACGGAGACCCAGTACTTC	CASSLGFTETQYF
TRBV7-2	TRBD2	TRBJ2-1	-	TGTGCCAGCAGCTTAGAAAGGCGGGGGTCCTACAATGAGCAGTTCTTC	CASSLERRGSYNEQFF
TRBV29-1	-	TRBJ1-1	-	TGCAGCGTTGAAAGGTATGACAGCATCACTGAAGCTTTCTTT	CSVERYDSITEAFF
TRBV6-5	TRBD1	TRBJ2-3	-	TGTGCCAGCAACGACAGGGGCGCATTCTTAGATACGCAGTATTTT	CASNDRGAFLDTQYF
TRBV5-1	-	TRBJ1-1	-	TGCGCCAGCAGCTTGGTTTCTATCGAAACTGAAGCTTTCTTT	CASSLVSIETEAFF
TRBV18	TRBD1	TRBJ2-3	once	TGTGCCAGCTCACGTCCCGGGACAGGGGGACGGGGAGATACGCAGTATTTT	CASSRPGTGGRGDTQYF
TRBV7-2	-	TRBJ2-2	-	TGTGCCAGCAGCTTACAGGGGATCTCAACCGGGGAGCTGTTTTTT	CASSLQGISTGELFF